This TCR beta chain comes out of a study of molecular identifiers for immune sequencing clone quantification. One entry per CDR3 protein results from TCRdb running MiXCR on the PCR reads. Of about half a million distinct CDR3 sequences in the sample, about 20% were seen once. This CDR3 comprises 17 residues. Trimming took 6 bases from V and 5 from J; bases not matched to a gene: 15. The germline CDR1 and CDR2 sequences are KGHSH and LQKENI. This clonotype has a handful of counts. The authors sorted naive CD8 T cells as CD8+CD4-CCR7+CD45RA+. Sequencing input: naive CD8+ T cells from blood, with Jurkat cell RNA spiked in. Subset of the sample: FACS-sorted CD8+CD4-CCR7+CD45RA+ naive T cells. The chain carries TRBV18 and TRBJ1-4; TRBD1 agrees at 7 bases. This receptor was identified in a human donor in good health. Some libraries in this study had Jurkat cell RNA spiked in. CDR3 nucleotide sequence: TGTGCCAGCTCGCGACAGGGCCCGCCGGTGTGGAATGAAAAACTGTTTTTT. Amino acids: CASSRQGPPVWNEKLFF.